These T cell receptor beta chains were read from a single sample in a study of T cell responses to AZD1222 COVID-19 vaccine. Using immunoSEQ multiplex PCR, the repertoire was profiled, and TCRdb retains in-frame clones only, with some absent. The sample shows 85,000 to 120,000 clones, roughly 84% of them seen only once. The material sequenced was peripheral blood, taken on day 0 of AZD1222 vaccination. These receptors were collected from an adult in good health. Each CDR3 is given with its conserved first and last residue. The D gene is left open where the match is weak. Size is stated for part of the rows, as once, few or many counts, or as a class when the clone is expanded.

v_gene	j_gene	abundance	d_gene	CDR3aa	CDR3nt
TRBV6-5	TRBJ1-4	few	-	CASSYYIGRANEKLFF	TGTGCCAGCAGTTACTATATCGGCAGGGCTAATGAAAAACTGTTTTTT
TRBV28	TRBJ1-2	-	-	CASSLVQAGYGYTF	TGTGCCAGCAGTTTAGTACAGGCTGGATATGGCTACACCTTC
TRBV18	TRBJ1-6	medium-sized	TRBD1	CASSGQADSPLHF	TGTGCCAGCTCGGGACAGGCAGATTCACCCCTCCACTTT
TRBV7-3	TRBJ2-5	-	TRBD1	CASSLGGQGLETQYF	TGTGCCAGCAGCTTAGGGGGACAGGGACTGGAGACCCAGTACTTC
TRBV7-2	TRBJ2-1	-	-	CASSLAHGVVNEQFF	TGTGCCAGCAGCTTAGCCCACGGGGTCGTCAATGAGCAGTTCTTC
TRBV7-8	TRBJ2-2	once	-	CASSRNTGELFF	TGTGCCAGCAGCCGCAACACCGGGGAGCTGTTTTTT
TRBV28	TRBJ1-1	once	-	CASSHTDKAFF	TGTGCCAGCAGTCACACCGATAAAGCTTTCTTT
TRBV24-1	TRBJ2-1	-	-	CATKRQGENEQFF	TGTGCCACCAAGAGGCAGGGAGAAAATGAGCAGTTCTTC
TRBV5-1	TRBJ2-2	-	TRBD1	CASSLGQGAYHGELFF	TGCGCCAGCAGCTTGGGGCAGGGGGCTTATCACGGGGAGCTGTTTTTT
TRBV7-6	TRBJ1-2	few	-	CASSLFGGYGYTF	TGTGCCAGCAGCTTATTTGGGGGCTATGGCTACACCTTC
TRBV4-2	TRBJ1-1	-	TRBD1	CASSLQTGGGTEAFF	TGTGCCAGCAGCCTACAGACAGGGGGAGGGACTGAAGCTTTCTTT
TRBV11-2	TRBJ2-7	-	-	CASSLDKGDRVSWYEQYF	TGTGCCAGCAGCTTAGATAAGGGTGACCGAGTTAGTTGGTACGAGCAGTACTTC
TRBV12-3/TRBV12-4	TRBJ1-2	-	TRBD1	CASRRTGVYGYTF	TGTGCCAGCAGACGGACAGGGGTATATGGCTACACCTTC
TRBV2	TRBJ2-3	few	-	CASRPRSGAQYF	TGTGCCAGCAGGCCGCGGAGTGGGGCGCAGTATTTT
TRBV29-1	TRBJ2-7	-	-	CSVDGGTYEQYF	TGCAGCGTTGACGGTGGTACCTACGAGCAGTACTTC
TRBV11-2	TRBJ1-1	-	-	CASSLIWGMNTEAFF	TGTGCCAGCAGCTTAATTTGGGGCATGAACACTGAAGCTTTCTTT
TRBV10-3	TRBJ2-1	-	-	CAISEDNREQFF	TGTGCCATCAGTGAGGACAACAGGGAGCAGTTCTTC
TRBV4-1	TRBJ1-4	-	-	CASSLSQAATEKLFF	TGCGCCAGCAGCCTCTCTCAGGCCGCGACTGAAAAACTGTTTTTT
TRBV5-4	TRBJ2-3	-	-	CASSLRTGGKGTDTQYF	TGTGCCAGCAGCTTGCGAACCGGGGGCAAGGGCACAGATACGCAGTATTTT
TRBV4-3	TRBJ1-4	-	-	CASSQDIANEKLFF	TGCGCCAGCAGCCAAGATATAGCTAATGAAAAACTGTTTTTT
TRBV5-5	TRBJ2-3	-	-	CASSLDGSSYTQYF	TGTGCCAGCAGCTTGGACGGGAGTTCTTATACGCAGTATTTT
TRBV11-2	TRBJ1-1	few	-	CASSVDLNTEAFF	TGTGCCAGCAGCGTGGACCTGAACACTGAAGCTTTCTTT
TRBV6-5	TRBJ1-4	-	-	CASRGETNEKLFF	TGTGCCAGCAGAGGGGAAACTAATGAAAAACTGTTTTTT
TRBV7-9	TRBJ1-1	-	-	CASSLRGGLTMNTEAFF	TGTGCCAGCAGCTTACGGGGTGGGTTGACCATGAACACTGAAGCTTTCTTT
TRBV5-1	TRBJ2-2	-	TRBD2	CASGLSAGGTGELFF	TGCGCCAGTGGACTCTCGGCGGGGGGCACCGGGGAGCTGTTTTTT
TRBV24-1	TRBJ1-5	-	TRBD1	CATSERQGSNQPQHF	TGTGCCACCAGTGAGAGACAGGGAAGCAATCAGCCCCAGCATTTT
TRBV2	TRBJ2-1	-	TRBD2	CASSGWGGDYNEQFF	TGTGCCAGCAGTGGATGGGGGGGGGACTACAATGAGCAGTTCTTC
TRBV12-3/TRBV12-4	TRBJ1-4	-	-	CASSASSVGGLFF	TGTGCCAGCAGCGCCAGCTCCGTTGGAGGACTGTTTTTT
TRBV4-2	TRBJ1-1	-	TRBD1	CASSQDGGGGIDGAFF	TGTGCCAGCAGCCAAGATGGAGGGGGCGGGATAGACGGAGCTTTCTTT
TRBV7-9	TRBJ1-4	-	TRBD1	CASSLGDRGDNEKLFF	TGTGCCAGCAGCTTAGGGGACAGGGGAGACAATGAAAAACTGTTTTTT
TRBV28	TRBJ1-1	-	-	CASRHRAGRGKTEAFF	TGTGCCAGCAGACACCGGGCAGGGCGCGGTAAGACTGAAGCTTTCTTT